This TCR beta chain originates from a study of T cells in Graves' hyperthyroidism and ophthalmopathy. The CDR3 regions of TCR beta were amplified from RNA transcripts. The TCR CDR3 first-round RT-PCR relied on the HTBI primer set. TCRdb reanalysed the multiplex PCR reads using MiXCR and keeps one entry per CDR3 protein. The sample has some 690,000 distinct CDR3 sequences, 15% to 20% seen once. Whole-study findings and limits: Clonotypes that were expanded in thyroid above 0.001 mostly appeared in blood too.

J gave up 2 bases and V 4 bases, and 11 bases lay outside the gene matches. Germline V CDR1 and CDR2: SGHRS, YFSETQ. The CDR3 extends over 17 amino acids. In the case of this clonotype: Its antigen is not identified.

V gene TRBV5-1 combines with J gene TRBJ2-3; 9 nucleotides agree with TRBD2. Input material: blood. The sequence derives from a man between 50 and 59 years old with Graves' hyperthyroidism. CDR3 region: CASSEVASGVSTDTQYF. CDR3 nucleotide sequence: TGCGCCAGCAGCGAAGTCGCTAGCGGGGTTTCCACAGATACGCAGTATTTT. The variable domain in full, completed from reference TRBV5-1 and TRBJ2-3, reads KAGVTQTPRYLIKTRGQQVTLSCSPISGHRSVSWYQQTPGQGLQFLFEYFSETQRNKGNFPGRFSGRQFSNSRSEMNVSTLELGDSALYLCASSEVASGVSTDTQYFGPGTRLTVL.